This TCR beta chain comes out of a study of T cells in Graves' hyperthyroidism and ophthalmopathy. This clonotype occurred many times. It was RNA transcripts that yielded the amplified TCR beta CDR3 regions. The study used the HTBI primer set for a first-round RT-PCR of the TCR CDR3. TCRdb reprocessed the multiplex PCR reads with MiXCR, giving one entry per CDR3 protein. The sample lists approximately 320,000 distinct CDR3 sequences, 15% to 20% occurring once. Researchers defined stable Graves' hyperthyroidism as no ophthalmopathy progression within 18 months. This CDR3 spans 16 amino acids. Germline CDR1 and CDR2: SGHAT and FQNNGV. Trimming shortened V by 4 bases and J by 3 bases, and 19 bases separated the two germline ends.

The chain joins TRBV11-2 to TRBJ2-7; D may be TRBD1 (5 bases). The TCR originated in a man aged 30-40 years with Graves' hyperthyroidism. The sequenced sample was blood. The CDR3 nucleotides are TGTGCCAGCAGCTCTGTCCCCGAGACAGCACTCTACGAGCAGTACTTC. Translating gives CASSSVPETALYEQYF.